This TCR beta chain was profiled in a study of shared clonotypes between healthy human individuals. On the study more broadly: Every donor yielded three CD4 naive, three CD4 memory, two CD8 naive and one CD8 memory plate. Regarding the study as a whole: It was anticipated that sequencing depth would influence how many clonotypes donors shared. Clonotypes not shared had lower generation probabilities than those common to all four donors.

About this clone: The antigen is not known.

In the sorted-subset replicate PCRs, 150 to 200 ng DNA, 29,000 or so T cell genomes, was used. The table came from immunoSEQ multiplex PCR; TCRdb's copy has only in-frame clones and leaves some out. Of roughly 2.1 million clones listed, about 92% are singletons. V gave up 5 bases and J gave up 6 bases, with 16 bases separating them. The CDR3 covers 14 residues. Germline-derived CDR1 and CDR2 are SEHNR and FQNEAQ (reference sequence). Terminally differentiated effector memory CD45RA+ cells were excluded by CCR7 positive selection of CD45RO-negative cells. The source of this sequence is a man aged 18-30 years in good health. Some clones in this sample may be carry-over from other donors' samples. Sequenced material: naive CD8+ T cells from PBMCs. The V call is TRBV7-9, the J call TRBJ1-1; D unclear. In DNA form, the CDR3 reads TGTGCCAGCAGCGCCCTCACGGGGTGGGCTGAAGCTTTCTTT. This gives the protein CASSALTGWAEAFF.